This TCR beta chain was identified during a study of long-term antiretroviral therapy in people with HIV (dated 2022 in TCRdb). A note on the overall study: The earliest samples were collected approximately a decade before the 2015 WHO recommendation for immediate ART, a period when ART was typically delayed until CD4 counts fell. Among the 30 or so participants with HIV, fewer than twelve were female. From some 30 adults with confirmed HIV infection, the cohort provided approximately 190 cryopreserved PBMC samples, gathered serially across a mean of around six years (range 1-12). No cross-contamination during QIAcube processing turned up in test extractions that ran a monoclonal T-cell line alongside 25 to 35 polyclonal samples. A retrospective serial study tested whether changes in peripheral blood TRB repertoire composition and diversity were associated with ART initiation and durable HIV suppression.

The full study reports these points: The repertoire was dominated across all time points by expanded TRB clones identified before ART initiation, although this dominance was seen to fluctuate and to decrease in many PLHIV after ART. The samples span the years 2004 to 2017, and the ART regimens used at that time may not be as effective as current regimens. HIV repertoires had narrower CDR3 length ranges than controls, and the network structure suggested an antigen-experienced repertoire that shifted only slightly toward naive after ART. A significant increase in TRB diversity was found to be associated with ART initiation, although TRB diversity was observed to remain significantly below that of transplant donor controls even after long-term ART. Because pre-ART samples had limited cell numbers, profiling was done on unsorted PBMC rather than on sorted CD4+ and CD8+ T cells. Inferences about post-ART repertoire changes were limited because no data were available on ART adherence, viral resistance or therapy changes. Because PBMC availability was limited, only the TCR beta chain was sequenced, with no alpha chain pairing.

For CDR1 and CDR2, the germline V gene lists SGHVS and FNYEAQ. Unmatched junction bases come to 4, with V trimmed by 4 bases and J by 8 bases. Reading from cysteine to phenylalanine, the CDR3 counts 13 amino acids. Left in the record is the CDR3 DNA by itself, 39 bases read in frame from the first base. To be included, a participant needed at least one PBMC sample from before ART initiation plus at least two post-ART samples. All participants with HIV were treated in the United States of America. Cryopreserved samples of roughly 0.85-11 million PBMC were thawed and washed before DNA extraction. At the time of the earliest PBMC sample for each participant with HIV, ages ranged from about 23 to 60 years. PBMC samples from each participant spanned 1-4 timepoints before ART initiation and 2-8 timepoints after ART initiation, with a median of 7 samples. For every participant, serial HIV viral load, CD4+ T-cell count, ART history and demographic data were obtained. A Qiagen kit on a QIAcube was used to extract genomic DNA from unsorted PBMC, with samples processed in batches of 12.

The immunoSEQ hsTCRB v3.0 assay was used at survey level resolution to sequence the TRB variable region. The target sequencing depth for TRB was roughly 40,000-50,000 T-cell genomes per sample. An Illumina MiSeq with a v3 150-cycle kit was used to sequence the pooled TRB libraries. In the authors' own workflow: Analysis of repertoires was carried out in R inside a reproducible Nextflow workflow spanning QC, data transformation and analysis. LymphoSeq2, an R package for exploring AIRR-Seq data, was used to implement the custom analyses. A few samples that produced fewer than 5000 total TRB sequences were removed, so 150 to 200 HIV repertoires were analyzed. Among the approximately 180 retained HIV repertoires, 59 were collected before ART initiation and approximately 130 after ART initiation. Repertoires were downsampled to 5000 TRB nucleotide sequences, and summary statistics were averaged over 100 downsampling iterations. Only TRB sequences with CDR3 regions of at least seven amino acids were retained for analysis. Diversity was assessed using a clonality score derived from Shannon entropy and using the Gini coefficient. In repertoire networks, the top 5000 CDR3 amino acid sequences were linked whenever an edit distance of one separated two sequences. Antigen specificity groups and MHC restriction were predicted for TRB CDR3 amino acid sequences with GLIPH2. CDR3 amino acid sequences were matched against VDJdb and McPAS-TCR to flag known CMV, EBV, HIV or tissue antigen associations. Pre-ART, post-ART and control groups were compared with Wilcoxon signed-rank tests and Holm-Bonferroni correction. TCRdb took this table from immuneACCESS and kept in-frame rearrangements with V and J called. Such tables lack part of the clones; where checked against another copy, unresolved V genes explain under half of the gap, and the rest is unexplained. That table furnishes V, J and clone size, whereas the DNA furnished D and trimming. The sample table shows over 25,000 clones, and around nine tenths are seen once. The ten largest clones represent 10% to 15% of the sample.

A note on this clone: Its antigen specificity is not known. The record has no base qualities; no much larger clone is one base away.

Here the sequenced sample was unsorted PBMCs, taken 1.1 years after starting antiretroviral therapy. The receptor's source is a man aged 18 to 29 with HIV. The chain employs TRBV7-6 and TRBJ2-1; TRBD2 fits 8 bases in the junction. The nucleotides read TGTGCCAGCAGCTCACGACTAGCGCATGAGCAGTTCTTC. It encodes CASSSRLAHEQFF. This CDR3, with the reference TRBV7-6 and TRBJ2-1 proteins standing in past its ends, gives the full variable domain GAGVSQSPRYKVTKRGQDVALRCDPISGHVSLYWYRQALGQGPEFLTYFNYEAQQDKSGLPNDRFSAERPEGSISTLTIQRTEQRDSAMYRCASSSRLAHEQFFGPGTRLTVL.